This is a list of T cell receptor beta chains from one sample in a study of cytomegalovirus exposure and HLA in healthy donors. Clones were read by immunoSEQ multiplex PCR, and TCRdb kept only the in-frame ones, dropping some. The sample yields 65,000 to 95,000 clones, about 79% seen once. The sample taken for sequencing was PBMCs. The receptors here all came from a male donor in good health and CMV-seropositive. CDR3s include the opening cysteine and the closing phenylalanine or tryptophan. D genes are given only for firm matches. Size values are once, few and many counts, or a class for expanded clones, and some rows have none.

j_gene: TRBJ2-7
d_gene: .
len: 14
abundance: .
v_gene: TRBV28
CDR3aa: CASSLERVNYEQYF
CDR3nt: TGTGCCAGCAGTTTGGAGCGGGTAAACTACGAGCAGTACTTC

j_gene: TRBJ1-2
d_gene: .
len: 14
abundance: few
v_gene: TRBV4-3
CDR3aa: CASSHYGEKGGYTF
CDR3nt: TGCGCCAGCAGCCATTATGGGGAGAAAGGGGGCTACACCTTC

j_gene: TRBJ2-7
d_gene: .
len: 14
abundance: .
v_gene: TRBV28
CDR3aa: CASTPGAGFYEQYF
CDR3nt: TGTGCCAGCACCCCGGGTGCGGGCTTCTACGAGCAGTACTTC

j_gene: TRBJ1-2
d_gene: .
len: 16
abundance: few
v_gene: TRBV10-3
CDR3aa: CAISEFVGSADYGYTF
CDR3nt: TGTGCCATCAGTGAGTTTGTGGGGAGCGCGGACTATGGCTACACCTTC

j_gene: TRBJ1-6
d_gene: TRBD1
len: 16
abundance: .
v_gene: TRBV7-9
CDR3aa: CASSLAPGTGSSPLHF
CDR3nt: TGTGCCAGCAGCTTAGCCCCCGGGACAGGGTCTTCACCCCTCCACTTT

j_gene: TRBJ2-7
d_gene: TRBD2
len: 14
abundance: .
v_gene: TRBV28
CDR3aa: CASTETSGNPEQYF
CDR3nt: TGTGCCAGCACTGAGACTAGCGGGAATCCCGAGCAGTACTTC

j_gene: TRBJ2-7
d_gene: TRBD2
len: 16
abundance: .
v_gene: TRBV27
CDR3aa: CASSFLLAGGPYEQYF
CDR3nt: TGTGCCAGCAGTTTTTTACTAGCGGGAGGGCCTTACGAGCAGTACTTC

j_gene: TRBJ1-1
d_gene: TRBD1
len: 16
abundance: .
v_gene: TRBV28
CDR3aa: CASSLSPGTGNTEAFF
CDR3nt: TGTGCCAGCAGCCTTAGTCCCGGGACAGGAAACACTGAAGCTTTCTTT

j_gene: TRBJ2-1
d_gene: TRBD2
len: 15
abundance: .
v_gene: TRBV7-6
CDR3aa: CASSLVGGEYNEQFF
CDR3nt: TGTGCCAGCAGCTTAGTCGGGGGGGAGTACAATGAGCAGTTCTTC

j_gene: TRBJ2-5
d_gene: .
len: 18
abundance: .
v_gene: TRBV1
CDR3aa: CTSSSPLRKREMSGIQYF
CDR3nt: TGCACCAGCAGCTCCCCCCTCAGGAAGCGGGAGATGAGCGGGATCCAGTACTTC

j_gene: TRBJ2-7
d_gene: TRBD1
len: 15
abundance: .
v_gene: TRBV7-9
CDR3aa: CASRQASGGTYEQYF
CDR3nt: TGTGCCAGCAGACAGGCTTCAGGGGGAACCTACGAGCAGTACTTC

j_gene: TRBJ2-5
d_gene: TRBD1
len: 15
abundance: .
v_gene: TRBV5-1
CDR3aa: CASSSMTGFQETQYF
CDR3nt: TGCGCCAGCAGCTCAATGACAGGGTTCCAAGAGACCCAGTACTTC

j_gene: TRBJ1-4
d_gene: .
len: 14
abundance: .
v_gene: TRBV6-4
CDR3aa: CASSDLKRNEKLFF
CDR3nt: TGTGCCAGCAGTGACCTAAAACGGAATGAAAAACTGTTTTTT

j_gene: TRBJ2-1
d_gene: .
len: 11
abundance: .
v_gene: TRBV5-1
CDR3aa: CASRGSNEQFF
CDR3nt: TGCGCCAGCAGGGGGAGCAATGAGCAGTTCTTC

j_gene: TRBJ2-3
d_gene: TRBD2
len: 15
abundance: .
v_gene: TRBV2
CDR3aa: CASRRGTTGTDTQYF
CDR3nt: TGTGCCAGCAGGCGCGGGACTACGGGCACAGATACGCAGTATTTT

j_gene: TRBJ1-2
d_gene: .
len: 15
abundance: once
v_gene: TRBV11-2
CDR3aa: CASSLGGSENYGYTF
CDR3nt: TGTGCCAGCAGCTTAGGGGGCAGCGAGAACTATGGCTACACCTTC

j_gene: TRBJ1-2
d_gene: .
len: 14
abundance: .
v_gene: TRBV27
CDR3aa: CASSLDRANYGYTF
CDR3nt: TGTGCCAGCAGTTTGGACAGAGCTAACTATGGCTACACCTTC

j_gene: TRBJ1-4
d_gene: .
len: 16
abundance: .
v_gene: TRBV7-9
CDR3aa: CASSPEPGNLGEKLFF
CDR3nt: TGTGCCAGCAGCCCCGAACCAGGGAATCTCGGTGAAAAACTGTTTTTT

j_gene: TRBJ2-7
d_gene: TRBD1
len: 14
abundance: .
v_gene: TRBV5-5
CDR3aa: CASSSGQGLYEQYF
CDR3nt: TGTGCCAGCAGCTCCGGACAGGGGCTCTACGAGCAGTACTTC

j_gene: TRBJ2-7
d_gene: TRBD1
len: 17
abundance: .
v_gene: TRBV7-2
CDR3aa: CASSLVQGTDRPYEQYF
CDR3nt: TGTGCCAGCAGCTTAGTTCAAGGGACAGATAGGCCCTACGAGCAGTACTTC

j_gene: TRBJ2-7
d_gene: TRBD1
len: 13
abundance: .
v_gene: TRBV18
CDR3aa: CASSRDSSYEQYF
CDR3nt: TGTGCCAGCTCTCGGGACAGCTCCTACGAGCAGTACTTC

j_gene: TRBJ2-1
d_gene: .
len: 15
abundance: .
v_gene: TRBV11-2
CDR3aa: CASREGPIPYNEQFF
CDR3nt: TGTGCCAGCAGAGAGGGCCCCATACCTTACAATGAGCAGTTCTTC

j_gene: TRBJ1-2
d_gene: .
len: 13
abundance: .
v_gene: TRBV28
CDR3aa: CVISDRTNYGYTF
CDR3nt: TGTGTCATCAGCGACAGGACAAACTATGGCTACACCTTC

j_gene: TRBJ2-4
d_gene: .
len: 21
abundance: .
v_gene: TRBV28
CDR3aa: CASSFLGGTGGSFVAKNIQYF
CDR3nt: TGTGCCAGCAGTTTCTTGGGGGGGACAGGCGGATCGTTCGTGGCCAAAAACATTCAGTACTTC

j_gene: TRBJ1-1
d_gene: TRBD1
len: 16
abundance: .
v_gene: TRBV6-1
CDR3aa: CASSEVGTGANAEAFF
CDR3nt: TGTGCCAGCAGTGAAGTGGGGACAGGGGCTAACGCTGAAGCTTTCTTT

j_gene: TRBJ2-1
d_gene: TRBD1
len: 16
abundance: .
v_gene: TRBV9
CDR3aa: CASSSRDRGYHNEQFF
CDR3nt: TGTGCCAGCAGCTCCCGGGACAGGGGTTATCACAATGAGCAGTTCTTC

j_gene: TRBJ1-2
d_gene: .
len: 13
abundance: .
v_gene: TRBV29-1
CDR3aa: CSVDRGGYYGYTF
CDR3nt: TGCAGCGTTGACCGGGGGGGGTATTATGGCTACACCTTC